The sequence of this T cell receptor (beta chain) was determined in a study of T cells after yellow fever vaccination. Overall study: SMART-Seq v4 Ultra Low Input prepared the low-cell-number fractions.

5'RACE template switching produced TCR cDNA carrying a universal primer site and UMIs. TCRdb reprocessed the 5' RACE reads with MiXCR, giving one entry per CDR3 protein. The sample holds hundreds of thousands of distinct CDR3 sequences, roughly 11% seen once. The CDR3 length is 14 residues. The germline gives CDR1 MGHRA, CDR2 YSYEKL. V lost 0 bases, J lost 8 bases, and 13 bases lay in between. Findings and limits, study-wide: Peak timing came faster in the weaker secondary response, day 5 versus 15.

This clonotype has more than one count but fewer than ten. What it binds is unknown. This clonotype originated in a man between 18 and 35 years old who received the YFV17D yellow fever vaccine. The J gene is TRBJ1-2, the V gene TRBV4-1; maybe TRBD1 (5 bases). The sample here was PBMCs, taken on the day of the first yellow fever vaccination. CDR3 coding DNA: TGCGCCAGCAGCCAAGATCCCGGGGGGGACGGCTACACCTTC. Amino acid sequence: CASSQDPGGDGYTF.